Each of the 31 T cell receptor beta chains below was sequenced from the same sample in a study of blood T cell repertoires in COVID-19. Sequencing was performed with immunoSEQ multiplex PCR; in TCRdb, only in-frame clones are kept and a portion is missing. Of roughly 150,000 clones detected, about 80% appear once; the ten largest clones hold approximately 4%. The sequenced sample was PBMCs or T cells enriched from blood (not recorded which). These TCRs come from a man in his fifties in a cohort exposed to, infected with or recovered from COVID-19 (not recorded which).

The chain employs TRBV28 and TRBJ2-7; TRBD2 aligns across 11 bases. CDR1 is MDHEN, CDR2 SYDVKM, per germline. There are 15 residues in the CDR3. V shed 7 bases, J shed 2 bases, and the junction held 7 bases outside the gene matches. In nucleotides, the CDR3 is TGTGCCAGCAAATTGACTAGCGGGGATACCTACGAGCAGTACTTC. It encodes CASKLTSGDTYEQYF.

V gene TRBV18 combines with J gene TRBJ2-5; possibly TRBD2 for D (5 bases). The V gene lost 2 bases and the J gene lost 4 bases, with 11 bases spanning the gap. The CDR3 totals 14 residues. Germline CDR1 KGHSH, CDR2 LQKENI. For the CDR3, the DNA is TGTGCCAGCTCACCAAGCCTAGCAAGAGAGACCCAGTACTTC. It yields the protein CASSPSLARETQYF.

This sequence joins TRBV13 and TRBJ2-3; 15 bases fit TRBD2. V lost 5 bases, J lost 0 bases, and 3 bases stayed unmatched. The germline V gene encodes CDR1 PRHDT and CDR2 FYEKMQ (reference sequence). The CDR3 length is 17 residues. CDR3 DNA sequence: TGTGCCAGCAGCCTGGGACTAGCGGGGGGTAGCACAGATACGCAGTATTTT. As protein: CASSLGLAGGSTDTQYF.

This clone was picked up one time. CDR3 sequence reads: CASSRSGGRPDKYEQYF. DNA for the CDR3: TGCGCCAGCAGTCGATCCGGGGGACGGCCCGATAAGTACGAGCAGTACTTC. The J gene is TRBJ2-7, the V gene TRBV23-1; weak D call: TRBD2 (6 bases). TRBV23-1 is placed among ORFs of uncertain function. CDR3 length: 17 amino acids. Trimming cost V 4 bases and J 4 bases, with 23 bases left between them.

The rearrangement links TRBV9 to TRBJ2-3, with 7 bases identical to TRBD1. The CDR3 spans 14 residues. The trim removed 2 bases at V and 2 bases at J, leaving 2 bases unmatched. CDR1 is SGDLS, CDR2 YYNGEE, per germline. Here the CDR3 reads CASSVGQHTDTQYF. CDR3 nucleotide sequence: TGTGCCAGCAGCGTGGGACAGCACACAGATACGCAGTATTTT.

The chain carries TRBV2 and TRBJ1-5, with D possibly matching TRBD1 (6 bases). This CDR3 has 15 amino acids. CDR1 and CDR2 from the germline V gene are SNHLY and FYNNEI. V lost 3 bases, J lost 0 bases, and 9 bases lay in between. The CDR3 DNA sequence: TGTGCCAGCAGTGAGGCAGGGGTTAGCAATCAGCCCCAGCATTTT. It translates to CASSEAGVSNQPQHF.

CDR3 sequence: CASRTSGTYEQFF. DNA for the CDR3: TGTGCCAGCAGGACTAGCGGGACCTATGAGCAGTTCTTC. This chain connects TRBV27 to TRBJ2-1; 11 nucleotides line up with TRBD2. This CDR3 spans 13 amino acids. Germline values: CDR1 MNHEY, CDR2 SMNVEV (reference sequence). Germline trimming cut 6 bases from V and 8 bases from J; bases unmatched to any gene: 3.

The gene calls are TRBV5-6 and TRBJ2-7; possible D gene TRBD1, 6 bases. Trimming stripped 2 bases from V and 4 bases from J, with 13 bases between. From germline, CDR1 is SGHDT and CDR2 YYEEEE. The CDR3 length is 14 residues. CDR3 DNA sequence: TGTGCCAGCAGCTTTGGCAGGGGTGTTTACGAGCAGTACTTC. As protein: CASSFGRGVYEQYF.

The chain carries TRBV2 and TRBJ1-2; 8 bases are shared with TRBD1. Germline lookup yields CDR1 SNHLY and CDR2 FYNNEI. V lost 6 bases, J lost 2 bases, and 11 bases stayed unmatched. This CDR3 region has 16 residues. CDR3 bases: TGTGCCAGCAGCCTCATGAAGACAGGGGAGAACTATGGCTACACCTTC. It codes for CASSLMKTGENYGYTF.

The V and J genes are TRBV6-5 and TRBJ2-4, with 12 bases lining up with TRBD1. V was pared by 4 bases and J by 9 bases, with 7 bases of the junction left unmatched. Germline V gene sequence: CDR1 MNHEY, CDR2 SVGAGI. The CDR3 runs to 15 residues. The CDR3 loop is CASSWGQGALGIQYF. CDR3 sequence (DNA): TGTGCCAGCAGTTGGGGACAGGGGGCTTTGGGCATTCAGTACTTC.

The V and J genes are TRBV27 and TRBJ2-6, with 9 bases that match TRBD1. The CDR3 runs 16 residues. Unmatched junction bases numbered 5, after V lost 8 bases and J lost 0 bases. The germline CDR1 and CDR2 sequences are MNHEY and SMNVEV (reference sequence). The CDR3 DNA reads as TGTGCCAGCGGGGACAGGGCCGACTCTGGGGCCAACGTCCTGACTTTC. This translates into CASGDRADSGANVLTF.

This clone was found once. One junction end disagrees with the germline gene, perhaps due to a read error. The chain has TRBV28 and TRBJ1-2; 9 bases align to TRBD1. The CDR3 is 14 amino acids. Germline values: CDR1 MDHEN, CDR2 SYDVKM. CDR3: CASSLPATPGQGNF. The CDR3 DNA sequence: TGTGCCAGCAGTTTACCGGCCACGCCGGGACAGGGAAATTTC.

This clone appeared a single time. The genes are TRBV4-1 and TRBJ1-1, with 9 bases matching TRBD1. Germline-derived CDR1 and CDR2 are MGHRA and YSYEKL. Trimming took 5 bases from V and 4 from J; bases not matched to a gene: 5. The CDR3 spans 14 residues. This CDR3 is CASSSGTGSTEAFF. Written as DNA, the CDR3 is TGCGCCAGCAGCTCCGGGACAGGGTCCACTGAAGCTTTCTTT.

This chain connects TRBV7-6 to TRBJ2-7, with D perhaps TRBD2 (6 bases). This CDR3 has 14 residues. V lost 2 bases, J lost 5 bases, and 13 bases lay in between. CDR1 is SGHVS, CDR2 FNYEAQ, per germline. DNA for the CDR3: TGTGCCAGCAGCTTACTCGGGGGATCGGACGAGCAGTACTTC. Amino acids: CASSLLGGSDEQYF.

The genes are TRBV4-3 and TRBJ2-7, with a weak D call TRBD2 (6 bases). CDR3 size: 16 residues. Trimming took off 1 base at V and 0 bases at J, with 13 bases between the two ends. The V gene's germline CDR1 is LGHNA and CDR2 YSLEER. CDR3 sequence: CASSQASGDPSYEQYF. The DNA for the CDR3 is TGCGCCAGCAGCCAAGCATCGGGGGATCCCTCCTACGAGCAGTACTTC.

This clone is a singleton in its sample. The chain joins TRBV7-8 to TRBJ1-2; D perhaps matches TRBD1 (5 bases). The V end lost 0 bases, the J end lost 6 bases, and 14 bases lay between the germline ends. This CDR3 has 15 amino acids. The germline gives CDR1 SGHVS, CDR2 FQNEAQ. This chain's CDR3 is CASSLAVMGHDGYTF. CDR3 bases: TGTGCCAGCAGCTTAGCGGTTATGGGGCACGATGGCTACACCTTC.

The V call is TRBV30, the J call TRBJ1-5; possible D gene TRBD1, 6 bases. The CDR3 has 13 amino acids. Germline CDR1 is GTSNPN and CDR2 is SVGIG (reference sequence). V lost 4 bases, J lost 7 bases, and 14 bases lay in between. The CDR3 DNA reads as TGTGCCTGGAAAGGGCAGGGGCAACAGCCCCAGCATTTT. Translation gives CAWKGQGQQPQHF. Variable domain in full (rest from reference TRBV30 and TRBJ1-5): SQTIHQWPATLVQPVGSPLSLECTVEGTSNPNLYWYRQAAGRGLQLLFYSVGIGQISSEVPQNLSASRPQDRQFILSSKKLLLSDSGFYLCAWKGQGQQPQHFGDGTRLSIL.

This chain uses TRBV30 with TRBJ2-5, with TRBD1 as a possible D gene (5 bases). Looked up from germline, CDR1 is GTSNPN and CDR2 is SVGIG (reference sequence). This CDR3 spans 14 amino acids. Trimming took off 4 bases at V and 7 bases at J, with 19 bases between the two ends. Here the CDR3 reads CAWKPLKPQGTQYF. CDR3 DNA sequence: TGTGCCTGGAAGCCTCTCAAACCGCAGGGGACCCAGTACTTC.

The chain uses TRBV20-1 and TRBJ2-5, with D tentatively TRBD1 (5 bases). Germline loops: CDR1 DFQATT, CDR2 SNEGSKA (reference sequence). The CDR3 extends over 11 amino acids. The V gene lost 5 bases and the J gene lost 4 bases, with 8 bases spanning the gap. CDR3 amino acids: CSALGRETQYF. CDR3 DNA: TGCAGTGCTCTGGGGCGAGAGACCCAGTACTTC.

V and J are TRBV28 and TRBJ2-3, with D possibly matching TRBD2 (6 bases). The germline gives CDR1 MDHEN, CDR2 SYDVKM. This CDR3 spans 17 amino acids. Trimming shortened V by 5 bases and J by 2 bases, and 20 bases separated the two germline ends. CDR3 nucleotides: TGTGCCAGCAGTCTACCTTGGTCGCGCGGGGCCACAGATACGCAGTATTTT. Residues: CASSLPWSRGATDTQYF.

This clone was detected only once. This chain connects TRBV4-1 to TRBJ2-7, with 9 bases aligning to TRBD2. Germline trimming cut 0 bases from V and 5 bases from J; bases unmatched to any gene: 8. The CDR3 totals 16 residues. Per germline, CDR1 MGHRA and CDR2 YSYEKL. This CDR3 reads CASSQEAGLATHEQYF. The CDR3 DNA reads TGCGCCAGCAGCCAAGAGGCCGGACTAGCGACCCACGAGCAGTACTTC.

The chain recombines TRBV3-1 (or the pseudogene TRBV3-2) with TRBJ1-6, with 9 bases aligning to TRBD1. The CDR3 covers 16 residues. Unmatched junction bases numbered 13, after V lost 11 bases and J lost 5 bases. Germline assignment: CDR1 LGHDT and CDR2 YNNKEL (reference sequence). The CDR3 DNA reads as TGTGCCGCAAGACGGGGACAGGGTGACGATAATTCACCCCTCCACTTT. Translation: CAARRGQGDDNSPLHF.

CDR3 protein: CASSLDSPATGIYEQYF. The DNA of the CDR3 is TGTGCCAGCAGCTTAGATTCCCCCGCGACGGGGATCTACGAGCAGTACTTC. V is TRBV7-9 and J is TRBJ2-7, with D tentatively TRBD2 (5 bases). Trimming cost V 1 base and J 3 bases, with 19 bases left between them. This CDR3 region has 17 residues. CDR1 SEHNR and CDR2 FQNEAQ come from the germline V gene (reference sequence). The full variable domain, rest sourced from reference TRBV7-9 and TRBJ2-7, is DTGVSQNPRHKITKRGQNVTFRCDPISEHNRLYWYRQTLGQGPEFLTYFQNEAQLEKSRLLSDRFSAERPKGSFSTLEIQRTEQGDSAMYLCASSLDSPATGIYEQYFGPGTRLTVT.

The chain has TRBV19 and TRBJ1-2; TRBD1 aligns across 9 bases. Germline assignment: CDR1 LNHDA and CDR2 SQIVND (reference sequence). This CDR3 has 13 residues. J gave up 4 bases and V 5 bases, and 2 bases lay outside the gene matches. Written as DNA, the CDR3 is TGTGCCAGTAGTGGGGACAGGGTCTATGGCTACACCTTC. This sequence encodes CASSGDRVYGYTF.

The genes are TRBV10-3 and TRBJ2-2; perhaps TRBD1 as D (5 bases). V lost 0 bases and J 1 base, leaving 9 bases between the germline ends. The CDR3 has 16 residues. The germline V gene encodes CDR1 ENHRY and CDR2 SYGVKD. CDR3 residues: CAISESFQGNTGELFF. CDR3 DNA sequence: TGTGCCATCAGTGAGTCGTTTCAGGGGAACACCGGGGAGCTGTTTTTT.

The V call is TRBV30, the J call TRBJ2-3, with a tentative D call TRBD2 (5 bases). The germline V gene has CDR1 GTSNPN and CDR2 SVGIG (reference sequence). Trimming shortened V by 0 bases and J by 2 bases, and 21 bases separated the two germline ends. This CDR3 is 18 amino acids long. The CDR3 DNA is TGTGCCTGGAGTGTAATATCATTTTCAGAGCGGAACACAGATACGCAGTATTTT. This gives the protein CAWSVISFSERNTDTQYF.

In its sample, this clone was seen many times. The genes are TRBV4-2 and TRBJ1-2; D uncertain. CDR3 length equals 13 residues. Trimming shortened V by 0 bases and J by 4 bases, and 6 bases separated the two germline ends. The germline V gene has CDR1 LGHNA and CDR2 YNFKEQ. CDR3 protein: CASSQDSSYGYTF. The CDR3 DNA follows: TGTGCCAGCAGCCAAGATTCCAGCTATGGCTACACCTTC.

The J gene is TRBJ2-7, the V gene TRBV5-1; TRBD1 might be the D (5 bases). The CDR3 spans 11 residues. Germline V gene lookup returns CDR1 SGHRS and CDR2 YFSETQ. Trimming took 2 bases from V and 6 from J, leaving 6 bases between them. This CDR3 reads CASSLGAEQYF. Here the CDR3 DNA reads TGCGCCAGCAGCTTAGGGGCCGAGCAGTACTTC.

A single count supports this clone. The chain links TRBV7-9 to TRBJ2-7; 8 bases are a match to TRBD2. The CDR3 covers 15 residues. Per the germline V gene, CDR1 is SEHNR and CDR2 is FQNEAQ (reference sequence). Germline trimming cut 5 bases from V and 1 base from J; bases unmatched to any gene: 7. CDR3 region: CASSLLSGASYEQYF. DNA of the CDR3: TGTGCCAGCAGCCTTCTTAGCGGGGCTTCCTACGAGCAGTACTTC.

The chain couples TRBV14 to TRBJ1-6, with D maybe TRBD1 (6 bases). V was pared by 3 bases and J by 3 bases, with 9 bases between. Germline V gene lookup returns CDR1 SGHDN and CDR2 FVKESK. The CDR3 extends over 15 amino acids. The CDR3 loop is CASSQWDNYNSPLHF. The CDR3 bases are TGTGCCAGCAGCCAGTGGGACAACTATAATTCACCCCTCCACTTT.

The rearrangement links TRBV15 to TRBJ1-1; D uncertain. The CDR3 sequence is 14 residues long. Germline lookup yields CDR1 LNHNV and CDR2 YYDKDF (reference sequence). V lost 0 bases and J 4 bases, leaving 9 bases between the germline ends. Here the CDR3 reads CATSRDASSTEAFF. In nucleotides, the CDR3 is TGTGCCACCAGCAGAGATGCATCGAGCACTGAAGCTTTCTTT.